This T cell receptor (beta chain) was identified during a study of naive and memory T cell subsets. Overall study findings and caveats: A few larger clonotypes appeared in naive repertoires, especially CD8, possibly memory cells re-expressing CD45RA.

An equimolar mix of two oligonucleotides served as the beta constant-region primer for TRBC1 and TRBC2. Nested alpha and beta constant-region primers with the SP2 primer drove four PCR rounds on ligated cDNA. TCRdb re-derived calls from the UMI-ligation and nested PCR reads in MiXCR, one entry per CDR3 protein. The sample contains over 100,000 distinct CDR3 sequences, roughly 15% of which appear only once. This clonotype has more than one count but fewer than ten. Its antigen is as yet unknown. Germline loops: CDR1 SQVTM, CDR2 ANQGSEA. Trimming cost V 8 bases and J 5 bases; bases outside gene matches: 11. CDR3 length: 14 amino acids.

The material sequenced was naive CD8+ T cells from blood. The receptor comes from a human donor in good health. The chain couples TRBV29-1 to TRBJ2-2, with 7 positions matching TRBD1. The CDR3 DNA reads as TGCAGCACACGGACAGGAGAAAAAACCGGGGAGCTGTTTTTT. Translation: CSTRTGEKTGELFF.